A selection of T cell receptor beta chains follows, all from one sample in a study of Ad26.COV2.S vaccination and SARS-CoV-2 variants. This table comes from immunoSEQ multiplex PCR, and its TCRdb copy is limited to in-frame clones, with some not included. The sample has approximately 410,000 clones, around 87% seen once. The sample here was peripheral blood, taken in a trial of Ad26.COV2.S vaccine versus placebo. Source of these receptors: a person aged 18-60 years who received the Ad26.COV2.S COVID-19 vaccine or a placebo. CDR3s include the opening cysteine and the closing phenylalanine or tryptophan. The D gene is left open where the match is weak.

D | length | J | V | DNA | CDR3
TRBD2 | 13 | TRBJ2-3 | TRBV15 | TGTGCCACCACGCGGGGGTACACAGATACGCAGTATTTT | CATTRGYTDTQYF
. | 13 | TRBJ2-7 | TRBV11-2 | TGTGCCAGCAGCTTCAGGACTCCAGGGGAGCAGTACTTC | CASSFRTPGEQYF
TRBD1 | 14 | TRBJ1-2 | TRBV5-4 | TGTGCCAGCAGCTTGGGGGGGACAGACTATGGCTACACCTTC | CASSLGGTDYGYTF
. | 13 | TRBJ2-3 | TRBV6-2/TRBV6-3 | TGTGCCAGCAGTTACAGCAGCACAGATACGCAGTATTTT | CASSYSSTDTQYF
. | 12 | TRBJ2-7 | TRBV5-6 | TGTGCCAGCAGCTTGATGAACTACGAGCAGTACTTC | CASSLMNYEQYF
. | 13 | TRBJ1-1 | TRBV4-3 | TGCGCCAGCAGCCAAGGGGGATTGGGTGAAGCTTTCTTT | CASSQGGLGEAFF
. | 11 | TRBJ2-3 | TRBV19 | TGTGCCAGTAGTATCGGGCCTATCGTCTATTTT | CASSIGPIVYF
. | 15 | TRBJ2-3 | TRBV5-5 | TGTGCCAGCAGCTCGGATACTTGGGGTGGAGATACGCAGTATTTT | CASSSDTWGGDTQYF
TRBD1 | 14 | TRBJ2-1 | TRBV29-1 | TGCAGCGCCACAGGGGATCTGAGTAACAATGAGCAGTTCTTC | CSATGDLSNNEQFF
TRBD1 | 14 | TRBJ2-5 | TRBV2 | TGTGCCAGCAGTGATAGGGCAGGGGGAGAGACCCAGTACTTC | CASSDRAGGETQYF
. | 13 | TRBJ1-2 | TRBV24-1 | TGTGCCACCAGTGAGCAGGGAGACTATGGCTACACCTTC | CATSEQGDYGYTF
. | 12 | TRBJ2-7 | TRBV3-1/TRBV3-2 | TGTGCCAGCAGCCAAGTCCTGGGACCTCCGTACTTC | CASSQVLGPPYF
. | 13 | TRBJ2-1 | TRBV10-3 | TGTGCCATCAGCCTCACAGGAGTCAATGAGCAGTTCTTC | CAISLTGVNEQFF
. | 13 | TRBJ2-2 | TRBV12-3/TRBV12-4 | TGTGCCAGCGTCATGGGGAACACCGGGGAGCTGTTTTTT | CASVMGNTGELFF
TRBD1 | 15 | TRBJ1-1 | TRBV5-4 | TGTGCCAGCAGCTCCGCGACAGGGGGGAACACTGAAGCTTTCTTT | CASSSATGGNTEAFF
. | 19 | TRBJ2-6 | TRBV9 | TGTGCCAGCAGCGTGCCAGGGACCCGAGACCCCTCTGGGGCCAACGTCCTGACTTTC | CASSVPGTRDPSGANVLTF